A single sample is the source of the 13 T cell receptor beta chains below, sequenced in a study of T cell responses to AZD1222 COVID-19 vaccine. Using immunoSEQ multiplex PCR, the repertoire was profiled, and TCRdb retains in-frame clones only, with some absent. The sample gives 84,000 or so clones, about nine tenths of which show up once; about 3.5% is in the top ten. This material consisted of peripheral blood, taken 28 days after the second AZD1222 dose. The receptors come from an adult who received the AZD1222 COVID-19 vaccine.

The chain recombines TRBV27 with TRBJ2-7, with TRBD2 matching 9 bases. The CDR3 loop spans 15 amino acids. CDR1 and CDR2 from the germline V gene are MNHEY and SMNVEV (reference sequence). V shed 8 bases, J shed 2 bases, and the junction held 10 bases outside the gene matches. The DNA of the CDR3 is TGTGCCAGCTCCTCCCCGGGCGGGAGGGCCTACGAGCAGTACTTC. As protein: CASSSPGGRAYEQYF.

This clone was detected only a few times. The chain links TRBV19 to TRBJ1-5; a weak D match, TRBD1 (5 bases). V was shortened by 10 bases and J by 0 bases, with 19 bases between the two germline ends. Germline CDR1 is LNHDA and CDR2 is SQIVND (reference sequence). CDR3 length equals 16 residues. CDR3 sequence: CATKGGGGNSNQPQHF. The CDR3 DNA reads TGTGCCACGAAAGGTGGGGGGGGAAATAGCAATCAGCCCCAGCATTTT.

This chain connects TRBV30 to TRBJ2-2, with TRBD1 identical over 8 bases. Looked up from germline, CDR1 is GTSNPN and CDR2 is SVGIG (reference sequence). The CDR3 spans 12 residues. Germline trimming cut 7 bases from V and 4 bases from J; bases unmatched to any gene: 2. The CDR3 loop reads CAYRGSTGELFF. As DNA, the CDR3 is TGTGCCTACAGGGGGAGCACCGGGGAGCTGTTTTTT. Full variable domain (outside the CDR3, taken from reference TRBV30 and TRBJ2-2): SQTIHQWPATLVQPVGSPLSLECTVEGTSNPNLYWYRQAAGRGLQLLFYSVGIGQISSEVPQNLSASRPQDRQFILSSKKLLLSDSGFYLCAYRGSTGELFFGEGSRLTVL.

V usage is TRBV24-1 and J usage is TRBJ1-3, with 9 bases that match TRBD1. Germline V gene sequence: CDR1 KGHDR, CDR2 SFDVKD. The CDR3 contains 13 residues. V shed 7 bases and J 10 bases; nucleotides not matched to a gene: 7. CDR3 in amino acids: CATSSGQGGTIYF. DNA for the CDR3: TGTGCCACCAGCTCGGGACAGGGAGGGACCATATATTTT.

The rearrangement links TRBV7-8 to TRBJ1-1; D possibly corresponds to TRBD1 (5 bases). Germline CDR1 reads SGHVS; CDR2 reads FQNEAQ. Between the trimmed V and J ends, which lost 5 bases and 8 bases, there was a span of 18 bases. This CDR3 region has 14 residues. The CDR3 nucleotides read TGTGCCAGCAGCCCGGTTTGGGGGGTCGGAGAAGCTTTCTTT. Protein product: CASSPVWGVGEAFF.

This clone was detected once. The chain joins TRBV5-6 to TRBJ1-6; possibly TRBD1 for D (6 bases). The CDR3 length is 16 residues. The V gene lost 5 bases and the J gene lost 4 bases, with 16 bases spanning the gap. The germline V gene encodes CDR1 SGHDT and CDR2 YYEEEE. The CDR3 spells CASRWGGGEYNSPLHF. The CDR3 bases are TGTGCCAGCAGATGGGGAGGGGGTGAATATAATTCACCCCTCCACTTT. Full variable domain (remainder filled in from reference TRBV5-6 and TRBJ1-6): DAGVTQSPTHLIKTRGQQVTLRCSPKSGHDTVSWYQQALGQGPQFIFQYYEEEERQRGNFPDRFSGHQFPNYSSELNVNALLLGDSALYLCASRWGGGEYNSPLHFGNGTRLTVT.

V is TRBV5-4 and J is TRBJ2-1, with 12 bases identical to TRBD2. Germline CDR1 reads SGHNT; CDR2 reads YYREEE (reference sequence). The CDR3 contains 13 residues. Trimming took 5 bases from V and 9 from J; bases not matched to a gene: 3. This CDR3 reads CASSLAGGFEQFF. CDR3 nucleotide sequence: TGTGCCAGCAGTCTAGCGGGAGGGTTTGAGCAGTTCTTC.

The chain has TRBV19 and TRBJ2-7; 9 bases match TRBD1. Trimming at V came to 3 bases and at J to 5 bases, leaving 2 bases not matched to a gene. In germline, CDR1 is LNHDA, CDR2 SQIVND (reference sequence). The CDR3 loop spans 13 amino acids. The chain's CDR3 is CASSIGTGNEQYF. The CDR3 DNA reads as TGTGCCAGTAGTATTGGGACAGGGAACGAGCAGTACTTC.

V gene TRBV5-4 combines with J gene TRBJ2-5; 11 bases match TRBD2. CDR1 and CDR2 (germline): SGHNT, YYREEE (reference sequence). This CDR3 is built from 14 residues. V was clipped by 4 bases and J by 5 bases; unmatched bases: 4. CDR3 coding DNA: TGTGCCAGCAGCCTACTAGCGGGAGACGAGACCCAGTACTTC. It translates to CASSLLAGDETQYF.

In this sample, this clone turned up a few times. This chain joins TRBV24-1 and TRBJ2-2; 10 nucleotides match TRBD1. Germline trimming cut 3 bases from V and 3 bases from J; bases unmatched to any gene: 6. CDR3 size: 17 residues. CDR1 is KGHDR and CDR2 is SFDVKD in the germline V gene. CDR3 bases: TGTGCCACCAGTGATAAGACAGGGGGCGCGGACACCGGGGAGCTGTTTTTT. This encodes CATSDKTGGADTGELFF.

The CDR3: CASSLFGGHYEQYF. The CDR3 DNA sequence: TGTGCCAGCAGCTTATTCGGGGGGCATTACGAGCAGTACTTC. This sequence joins TRBV5-5 and TRBJ2-7, with D perhaps matching TRBD2 (7 bases). The CDR3 sequence is 14 residues long. From germline, CDR1 is SGHKS and CDR2 YYEKEE (reference sequence). Trimming removed 2 bases from V and 4 bases from J, with 13 bases in between.

This clone was detected once. The chain links TRBV6-4 to TRBJ1-1; 7 nucleotides line up with TRBD1. Trimming took 9 bases from V and 4 from J; bases not matched to a gene: 20. Germline V gives CDR1 MRHNA, CDR2 SNTAGT. The CDR3 covers 17 residues. This CDR3 reads CARFHTGRGRWGTEAFF. CDR3 bases: TGTGCCAGGTTCCACACTGGGAGGGGGCGCTGGGGCACTGAAGCTTTCTTT.

V usage is TRBV3-1 (or the pseudogene TRBV3-2) and J usage is TRBJ1-6, with 10 bases matching TRBD1. Germline-derived CDR1 and CDR2 are LGHDT and YNNKEL (reference sequence). V dropped 4 bases and J dropped 9; count of bases not matched to a gene: 3. The CDR3 length is 14 residues. CDR3 in amino acids: CASSLDRGRSPLHF. DNA for the CDR3: TGTGCCAGCAGCCTAGACAGGGGGCGTTCACCCCTCCACTTT.